The next 30 T cell receptor beta chains were all read from a single sample in a study of STAT3 mutations in large granular lymphocyte leukemia (dated by TCRdb to about 2019). Study-wide findings and limitations: Every T-LGLL patient showed at least one immunodominant TCRbeta clonotype, and about half showed multiple immunodominant subclonotypes.

Their target antigens are unknown. Receptor libraries were prepared by the immunoSEQ multiplex PCR assay. What TCRdb holds here is the immuneACCESS table cut down to in-frame rearrangements. Part of the clones is not present; checked against another copy, under half of the missing clones reflect an unresolved V gene, and the others are unexplained. This sample holds about 15,000 clones; 90% were observed only once. In total, the top ten clones hold roughly 31% of the sample. Sequencing was performed on peripheral blood mononuclear cells. The origin of the receptors is a man aged 35 to 55 with T-cell large granular lymphocyte leukemia. Some clones in this sample may be carry-over from other donors' samples. The age is the age at diagnosis.

V is TRBV14 and J is TRBJ1-2; no clear D gene. Trimming took off 0 bases at V and 4 bases at J, with 9 bases between the two ends. The CDR3 has 14 amino acids. Germline CDR1 reads SGHDN; CDR2 reads FVKESK. CDR3 protein: CASSQELQLYGYTF. The DNA for the CDR3 is TGTGCCAGCAGCCAAGAATTACAGCTCTATGGCTACACCTTC.

For the CDR3, the DNA is TGTGCCTGGACAAGGGATTCCTACGAGCAGTACTTC. Its translation is CAWTRDSYEQYF. The chain combines TRBV30 with TRBJ2-7, with D unresolved. V gave up 4 bases and J gave up 1 base, with 8 bases separating them. The germline CDR1 and CDR2 sequences are GTSNPN and SVGIG (reference sequence). The CDR3 runs to 12 residues.

J is TRBJ1-1 and V is TRBV18; D possibly corresponds to TRBD1 (5 bases). CDR1 KGHSH and CDR2 LQKENI come from the germline V gene. V dropped 0 bases and J dropped 0 bases, with 8 bases sitting between them. This CDR3 has 15 residues. The CDR3 DNA reads TGTGCCAGCTCACCACCAGGGGTCATGAACACTGAAGCTTTCTTT. It encodes CASSPPGVMNTEAFF.

This clone showed up just once. The chain couples TRBV19 to TRBJ2-1, with D perhaps TRBD2 (5 bases). Trimming removed 6 bases from V and 8 bases from J, with 20 bases in between. CDR3 size: 15 residues. Germline loops: CDR1 LNHDA, CDR2 SQIVND (reference sequence). CDR3 amino acids: CASSPDPGTRDEQFF. The CDR3 DNA is TGTGCCAGTAGCCCCGACCCCGGCACGCGGGATGAGCAGTTCTTC.

The chain employs TRBV7-2 and TRBJ2-1; unclear D gene. Germline lookup yields CDR1 SGHTA and CDR2 FQGNSA. V lost 4 bases and J lost 3, with 4 bases in between. CDR3 length: 12 amino acids. CDR3 sequence reads: CASSSFYNEQFF. Written as DNA, the CDR3 is TGTGCCAGCAGCTCCTTCTACAATGAGCAGTTCTTC.

The CDR3 nucleotides are TGTGCCAGCAGTGAAGCAGGGGTTGGCGAGCAGTACTTC. It encodes CASSEAGVGEQYF. The chain employs TRBV6-1 and TRBJ2-7; possible D gene TRBD1, 5 bases. CDR3 length: 13 residues. The germline V gene has CDR1 MNHNS and CDR2 SASEGT. The V gene lost 0 bases and the J gene lost 6 bases, with 9 bases spanning the gap.

The gene calls are TRBV5-4 and TRBJ2-2; 7 nucleotides match TRBD1. The germline gives CDR1 SGHNT, CDR2 YYREEE (reference sequence). CDR3 length: 19 amino acids. Trimming at V came to 1 base and at J to 4 bases, leaving 16 bases not matched to a gene. In nucleotides, the CDR3 is TGTGCCAGCAGCTTGCCCCCGGGACAGACTATCTGGGGCACCGGGGAGCTGTTTTTT. Amino acid sequence: CASSLPPGQTIWGTGELFF.

V and J are TRBV7-6 and TRBJ2-3, with 7 bases that match TRBD2. Germline V gives CDR1 SGHVS, CDR2 FNYEAQ. The CDR3 extends over 14 amino acids. The J segment lost 3 bases and the V segment lost 0 bases, leaving 0 bases of the junction unmatched. The CDR3 DNA follows: TGTGCCAGCAGCTTAGCGCGGGGGACAGATACGCAGTATTTT. It translates to CASSLARGTDTQYF.

The chain recombines TRBV5-1 with TRBJ2-6; maybe TRBD1 (6 bases). The CDR3 is 17 residues long. Looked up from germline, CDR1 is SGHRS and CDR2 is YFSETQ. Trimming removed 2 bases at V and 2 bases at J, with 14 bases between. Written as DNA, the CDR3 is TGCGCCAGCAGCTTCTCGACAGGTGCGACTGGGGCCAACGTCCTGACTTTC. Amino acids: CASSFSTGATGANVLTF.

The rearrangement uses TRBV19 and TRBJ1-6; 7 nucleotides agree with TRBD1. The CDR3 is 14 residues long. Germline V CDR1 and CDR2: LNHDA, SQIVND (reference sequence). Trimming removed 5 bases from V and 14 bases from J; junction bases left unmatched: 12. CDR3 sequence: CASSRQGSWDTLHF. Here the CDR3 DNA reads TGTGCCAGTAGTCGACAGGGATCCTGGGACACCCTCCACTTT. Combining the CDR3 with reference TRBV19 and TRBJ1-6 gives the whole variable domain DGGITQSPKYLFRKEGQNVTLSCEQNLNHDAMYWYRQDPGQGLRLIYYSQIVNDFQKGDIAEGYSVSREKKESFPLTVTSAQKNPTAFYLCASSRQGSWDTLHFGNGTRLTVT.

The chain combines TRBV7-9 with TRBJ1-3; D uncertain. The length of the CDR3 is 16 residues. Germline CDR1 and CDR2: SEHNR and FQNEAQ (reference sequence). Trimming left V 0 bases short and J 0 bases short, with 9 bases between. CDR3 loop: CASSLARGSSGNTIYF. Written as DNA, the CDR3 is TGTGCCAGCAGCTTAGCCAGAGGCAGCTCTGGAAACACCATATATTTT.

The chain employs TRBV6-6 and TRBJ1-2, with D perhaps TRBD1 (6 bases). Germline lookup yields CDR1 MNHNY and CDR2 SVGAGI (reference sequence). With 1 base removed from V and 4 bases from J, the gap between germline ends came to 10 bases. This CDR3 region has 14 residues. CDR3 sequence: CASSYFTGIYGYTF. The CDR3 DNA is TGTGCCAGCAGTTACTTCACAGGGATCTATGGCTACACCTTC.

The chain joins TRBV5-1 to TRBJ2-5; a weak D match, TRBD1 (5 bases). V shed 0 bases and J shed 0 bases, with 12 bases lying between them. The germline V gene encodes CDR1 SGHRS and CDR2 YFSETQ. The length of the CDR3 is 16 residues. CDR3 in DNA: TGCGCCAGCAGCTTGGGGAATTCAGGGAACCAAGAGACCCAGTACTTC. The encoded protein is CASSLGNSGNQETQYF.

V usage is TRBV5-6 and J usage is TRBJ1-1, with D perhaps TRBD1 (5 bases). The germline gives CDR1 SGHDT, CDR2 YYEEEE. The ends were cut back, 0 bases at V and 5 bases at J, with 14 bases in the middle. The CDR3 extends over 15 amino acids. DNA of the CDR3: TGTGCCAGCAGCTTGGCCATACAGGCGATGACTGAAGCTTTCTTT. This gives the protein CASSLAIQAMTEAFF.

The V call is TRBV7-2, the J call TRBJ2-3; D is undetermined. CDR1 is SGHTA, CDR2 FQGNSA, per germline. The CDR3 spans 12 residues. V lost 5 bases and J 5 bases, leaving 8 bases between the germline ends. DNA for the CDR3: TGTGCCAGCAGCCTCTATGGAGATACGCAGTATTTT. Its translation: CASSLYGDTQYF.

The V gene is TRBV6-5, the J gene TRBJ2-6; D gene ambiguous. CDR3 length equals 11 residues. Per the germline V gene, CDR1 is MNHEY and CDR2 is SVGAGI. Trimming cost V 11 bases and J 3 bases, with 5 bases left between them. In nucleotides, the CDR3 is TGTGCCGCAATTGGGGCCAACGTCCTGACTTTC. Translating it yields CAAIGANVLTF.

This rearrangement joins TRBV7-9 to TRBJ1-6; D is undetermined. V was trimmed by 4 bases and J by 14 bases, leaving 18 bases between them. This CDR3 comprises 14 residues. CDR1 is SEHNR, CDR2 FQNEAQ, per germline (reference sequence). The CDR3 DNA sequence: TGTGCCAGCAGCTCAATATCTCCCGAAGTAACCCTCCACTTT. The encoded protein is CASSSISPEVTLHF.

This rearrangement joins TRBV7-2 to TRBJ2-5, with 8 bases identical to TRBD2. This CDR3 contains 12 residues. Unmatched junction bases numbered 3, after V lost 8 bases and J lost 4 bases. Per the germline V gene, CDR1 is SGHTA and CDR2 is FQGNSA. Here the CDR3 DNA reads TGTGCCAGCGCGAGCGGGGGAGAGACCCAGTACTTC. Translating gives CASASGGETQYF.

The V call is TRBV9, the J call TRBJ1-3, with unresolved D. The V end lost 0 bases, the J end lost 3 bases, and 7 bases lay between the germline ends. The CDR3 covers 14 residues. Germline lookup yields CDR1 SGDLS and CDR2 YYNGEE. The CDR3 DNA reads as TGTGCCAGCAGCGTAGAGGGTGGTGGAAACACCATATATTTT. Protein product: CASSVEGGGNTIYF.

The genes are TRBV27 and TRBJ1-5; no clear D. V was trimmed by 0 bases and J by 5 bases, leaving 8 bases between them. The CDR3 extends over 14 amino acids. The germline CDR1 and CDR2 sequences are MNHEY and SMNVEV (reference sequence). CDR3 sequence reads: CASSLSPLHQPQHF. The DNA of the CDR3 is TGTGCCAGCAGTTTATCCCCCTTACATCAGCCCCAGCATTTT.

This rearrangement joins TRBV6-6 to TRBJ2-7, with D possibly being TRBD1 (6 bases). The CDR3 covers 14 residues. The V gene lost 2 bases and the J gene lost 5 bases, with 13 bases spanning the gap. Germline V CDR1 and CDR2: MNHNY, SVGAGI (reference sequence). CDR3: CASSYTNRAHEQYF. The CDR3 nucleotides are TGTGCCAGCAGTTACACCAACAGGGCCCACGAGCAGTACTTC.

The chain employs TRBV6-5 and TRBJ1-3; no firm D call. The V and J ends lost 7 bases and 0 bases respectively, with 7 bases between them. This CDR3 spans 13 amino acids. Per germline, CDR1 MNHEY and CDR2 SVGAGI. The CDR3, as DNA: TGTGCCAGCATCCCAGTCTCTGGAAACACCATATATTTT. Amino acid sequence: CASIPVSGNTIYF.

This chain connects TRBV4-3 to TRBJ1-1, with 8 bases identical to TRBD1. The CDR3 length is 13 residues. Germline V gene data show CDR1 as LGHNA and CDR2 as YSLEER. The trim removed 4 bases at V and 7 bases at J, leaving 5 bases unmatched. The CDR3 loop is CASSLYTGGEAFF. The DNA for the CDR3 is TGCGCCAGCAGCCTCTATACAGGGGGTGAAGCTTTCTTT.

The chain has TRBV6-4 and TRBJ1-2; 12 bases match TRBD1. CDR3 size: 16 residues. Germline values: CDR1 MRHNA, CDR2 SNTAGT. V trimming: 3 bases; J trimming: 8 bases; junction bases outside the gene matches: 10. CDR3 in amino acids: CASSEDPGQGARGYTF. The CDR3 nucleotides read TGTGCCAGCAGTGAAGATCCGGGACAGGGGGCAAGAGGCTACACCTTC.

The chain is built from TRBV6-6 and TRBJ2-2; weak D call: TRBD2 (6 bases). The germline V gene has CDR1 MNHNY and CDR2 SVGAGI (reference sequence). The V end lost 7 bases, the J end lost 5 bases, and 8 bases lay between the germline ends. The CDR3 length is 12 residues. The chain's CDR3 is CASIGGTGELFF. CDR3 sequence (DNA): TGTGCCAGCATCGGGGGAACCGGGGAGCTGTTTTTT.

The chain has TRBV18 and TRBJ1-1; weak D call: TRBD1 (6 bases). This CDR3 spans 17 amino acids. Looked up from germline, CDR1 is KGHSH and CDR2 is LQKENI. Trimming pared 5 bases from V and 1 base from J, leaving 20 bases between. The CDR3, as DNA: TGTGCCAGCTCATCCACTATCTTGGGGGCGCAGAACACTGAAGCTTTCTTT. Amino acids: CASSSTILGAQNTEAFF.

The chain joins TRBV18 to TRBJ1-2, with 8 bases fitting TRBD1. This CDR3 is built from 14 residues. Looked up from germline, CDR1 is KGHSH and CDR2 is LQKENI. The J segment lost 5 bases and the V segment lost 3 bases, leaving 5 bases of the junction unmatched. CDR3: CASSPTGTGYGYTF. As DNA, the CDR3 is TGTGCCAGCTCACCTACCGGGACAGGTTATGGCTACACCTTC. Together with reference TRBV18 and TRBJ1-2, the CDR3 gives the full variable domain: NAGVMQNPRHLVRRRGQEARLRCSPMKGHSHVYWYRQLPEEGLKFMVYLQKENIIDESGMPKERFSAEFPKEGPSILRIQQVVRGDSAAYFCASSPTGTGYGYTFGSGTRLTVV.

Only one count was recorded for this clone. The chain recombines TRBV18 with TRBJ1-4; D gene ambiguous. CDR1 is KGHSH and CDR2 is LQKENI in the germline V gene. V was pared by 4 bases and J by 2 bases, with 5 bases between. CDR3 length: 13 residues. The CDR3 DNA follows: TGTGCCAGCTCACGGCTCACTAATGAAAAACTGTTTTTT. Protein product: CASSRLTNEKLFF.

This clone showed up just a few times. The genes are TRBV5-8 and TRBJ1-1; 8 nucleotides match TRBD1. The CDR3 totals 14 residues. From germline, CDR1 is SGHTS and CDR2 YDEGEE. V trimming: 0 bases; J trimming: 3 bases; junction bases outside the gene matches: 1. CDR3 nucleotide sequence: TGTGCCAGCAGCTTGGGACAGGGGTACACTGAAGCTTTCTTT. This codes for CASSLGQGYTEAFF.

V and J are TRBV27 and TRBJ1-2; TRBD1 is a possible D gene (5 bases). CDR3 length: 18 residues. With 5 bases removed from V and 0 bases from J, the gap between germline ends came to 22 bases. CDR1 and CDR2 from the germline V gene are MNHEY and SMNVEV (reference sequence). The CDR3 nucleotides are TGTGCCAGCAGTCAAATTGGGACCCAAGGCGCCTCTAACTATGGCTACACCTTC. This codes for CASSQIGTQGASNYGYTF.